The 24 T cell receptor beta chains presented below share a single source sample, sequenced in a study of T cell responses to AZD1222 COVID-19 vaccine. The method was immunoSEQ multiplex PCR; TCRdb's version includes in-frame clones alone and lacks a portion of them. This sample carries under 130,000 clones, 82% of them seen once, and the ten largest clones take 5%. This specimen consisted of peripheral blood, obtained on day 0 of AZD1222 vaccination. The source of these receptors is an adult in good health.

The chain uses TRBV7-2 and TRBJ1-6, with TRBD1 matching over 8 bases. Trimming removed 6 bases from V and 9 bases from J; junction bases left unmatched: 10. Germline CDR1 is SGHTA and CDR2 is FQGNSA. The CDR3 sequence is 15 residues long. CDR3 loop: CASSRTGFFVSPLHF. The CDR3 region has the DNA TGTGCCAGCAGTCGGACAGGGTTCTTTGTTTCACCCCTCCACTTT.

The chain recombines TRBV5-6 with TRBJ1-4; the match to TRBD1 covers 10 bases. Per germline, CDR1 SGHDT and CDR2 YYEEEE. The CDR3 extends over 17 amino acids. J gave up 8 bases and V 1 base, and 11 bases lay outside the gene matches. CDR3 sequence reads: CASSLRSWGTGEEKLFF. CDR3 nucleotide sequence: TGTGCCAGCAGCTTGAGGTCATGGGGGACAGGGGAAGAAAAACTGTTTTTT.

The chain's CDR3 is CASSPPPGTGHSPLHF. CDR3 nucleotides: TGTGCCAGCAGTCCCCCCCCCGGGACAGGGCATTCACCCCTCCACTTT. V is TRBV27 and J is TRBJ1-6; 9 bases line up with TRBD1. The ends lost 5 bases at V and 8 bases at J; junction bases unmatched: 10. The CDR3 extends over 16 amino acids. Germline loops: CDR1 MNHEY, CDR2 SMNVEV (reference sequence).

This clone appeared once. The chain carries TRBV7-7 and TRBJ2-1; possibly TRBD1 for D (6 bases). The V end was cut by 5 bases, the J end by 8 bases, with 13 bases between. CDR1 SSHAT and CDR2 FNYEAQ come from the germline V gene (reference sequence). The CDR3 totals 13 residues. The CDR3 loop is CASSTGLGDEQFF. The CDR3 DNA sequence: TGTGCCAGCAGCACAGGGTTGGGGGATGAGCAGTTCTTC.

This clone was seen a handful of times. V usage is TRBV18 and J usage is TRBJ1-2, with 7 bases lining up with TRBD1. The CDR3 covers 16 residues. The V and J ends lost 3 bases and 4 bases, in that order; junction bases with no gene match: 11. Germline V lookup: CDR1 KGHSH, CDR2 LQKENI. The DNA for the CDR3 is TGTGCCAGCTCACCTCGCAGCCCGGGACAGAGCTATGGCTACACCTTC. It translates to CASSPRSPGQSYGYTF.

The chain is built from TRBV19 and TRBJ2-7; D perhaps matches TRBD2 (5 bases). The CDR3 sequence is 15 residues long. CDR1 and CDR2 from the germline V gene are LNHDA and SQIVND (reference sequence). Trimming took 3 bases from V and 2 from J, leaving 14 bases between them. DNA for the CDR3: TGTGCCAGTAGTATGGGTAGCGACTCCACCTACGAGCAGTACTTC. This sequence encodes CASSMGSDSTYEQYF.

The V gene is TRBV7-2, the J gene TRBJ2-5; D is undetermined. The CDR3 runs 14 residues. CDR1 SGHTA and CDR2 FQGNSA come from the germline V gene. The ends were cut back, 1 base at V and 4 bases at J, with 10 bases in the middle. CDR3 residues: CASSLVASRETQYF. Here the CDR3 DNA reads TGTGCCAGCAGCTTAGTGGCCAGCCGAGAGACCCAGTACTTC.

This clone came up once. The gene calls are TRBV15 and TRBJ1-2; D is possibly TRBD1 (5 bases). Germline assignment: CDR1 LNHNV and CDR2 YYDKDF (reference sequence). V was pared by 3 bases and J by 4 bases, with 15 bases between. CDR3 length: 15 residues. CDR3: CATSREGRDRYGYTF. The CDR3 region has the DNA TGTGCCACCAGCAGGGAGGGCAGGGACCGCTATGGCTACACCTTC.

The J gene is TRBJ2-7, the V gene TRBV19; D possibly corresponds to TRBD2 (6 bases). Per the germline V gene, CDR1 is LNHDA and CDR2 is SQIVND (reference sequence). V lost 5 bases and J 4 bases, leaving 18 bases between the germline ends. This CDR3 spans 15 amino acids. The CDR3 reads CASSPLRGSDYEQYF. As DNA, the CDR3 is TGTGCCAGTAGTCCACTGCGGGGTTCAGATTACGAGCAGTACTTC.

This chain joins TRBV5-1 and TRBJ2-1; D gene uncertain. Trimming shortened V by 4 bases and J by 1 base, and 15 bases separated the two germline ends. The V gene's germline CDR1 is SGHRS and CDR2 YFSETQ. CDR3 length: 16 residues. The CDR3 DNA sequence: TGCGCCAGCAGCCAGCTCAGCAGGAGATCCTACAATGAGCAGTTCTTC. Encoded protein: CASSQLSRRSYNEQFF.

The gene calls are TRBV5-6 and TRBJ2-5; 8 bases match TRBD2. The CDR3 covers 17 residues. Germline V CDR1 and CDR2: SGHDT, YYEEEE. V shed 1 base and J 2 bases; nucleotides not matched to a gene: 10. CDR3 residues: CASSLLKFSGTQETQYF. DNA of the CDR3: TGTGCCAGCAGCTTGTTAAAATTTAGCGGGACACAAGAGACCCAGTACTTC.

The V gene is TRBV10-3, the J gene TRBJ1-2, with 7 bases aligning to TRBD1. CDR3 length: 15 amino acids. J gave up 0 bases and V 3 bases, and 4 bases lay outside the gene matches. Germline-derived CDR1 and CDR2 are ENHRY and SYGVKD. In nucleotides, the CDR3 is TGTGCCATCAGTGATCCAGGGGGTTCTAACTATGGCTACACCTTC. Its protein product is CAISDPGGSNYGYTF.

The chain has TRBV2 and TRBJ1-1, with 8 bases aligning to TRBD1. The germline V gene has CDR1 SNHLY and CDR2 FYNNEI. This CDR3 has 15 amino acids. After removal of 1 base from V and 1 base from J, the junction contained 2 bases not matched to a gene. The CDR3 sequence: CASSEEGQANTEAFF. In DNA form, the CDR3 reads TGTGCCAGCAGTGAAGAGGGACAGGCGAACACTGAAGCTTTCTTT.

About this clone itself: Relative to the germline gene, one junction end is altered; a read error may explain this. The CDR3 DNA sequence: TGTGCCAGCAGCCAAGAGGGAGGCGAGGAGTACTTC. This gives the protein CASSQEGGEEYF. The chain has TRBV7-9 and TRBJ2-7; maybe TRBD2 (6 bases). The CDR3 is 12 amino acids. CDR1 and CDR2 from the germline V gene are SEHNR and FQNEAQ (reference sequence). The full variable domain, with the rest looked up from reference TRBV7-9 and TRBJ2-7, is DTGVSQNPRHKITKRGQNVTFRCDPISEHNRLYWYRQTLGQGPEFLTYFQNEAQLEKSRLLSDRFSAERPKGSFSTLEIQRTEQGDSAMYLCASSQEGGEEYFGPGTRLTVT.

This clone has only one observation. This rearrangement joins TRBV19 to TRBJ1-6, with 7 bases aligning to TRBD1. Germline CDR1 and CDR2: LNHDA and SQIVND (reference sequence). The CDR3 is 13 residues long. Trimming at V came to 8 bases and at J to 7 bases, leaving 5 bases not matched to a gene. As DNA, the CDR3 is TGTGCCAGTTGGGACAGAACAAATTCACCCCTCCACTTT. This sequence encodes CASWDRTNSPLHF.

The chain has TRBV6-5 and TRBJ1-6, with TRBD1 as a possible D gene (5 bases). The CDR3 sequence is 14 residues long. V lost 2 bases and J lost 7, with 9 bases in between. The V gene's germline CDR1 is MNHEY and CDR2 SVGAGI. CDR3 protein: CASSYGAPNSPLHF. DNA of the CDR3: TGTGCCAGCAGTTACGGGGCCCCAAATTCACCCCTCCACTTT.

V and J are TRBV6-2 or TRBV6-3 and TRBJ2-3, with 12 bases matching TRBD2. The CDR3 length is 15 residues. With V trimmed by 6 bases and J by 4 bases, 5 bases remained unmatched. Germline CDR1 is MNHEY and CDR2 is SVGEGT. The CDR3 region is CASSQLAGGPDTQYF. In DNA form, the CDR3 reads TGTGCCAGCAGCCAGCTAGCGGGGGGGCCAGATACGCAGTATTTT.

This clone was counted between two and nine times. CDR3 sequence: CASSLRTASNTEAFF. CDR3 sequence (DNA): TGTGCCAGCAGCTTAAGGACAGCGTCGAACACTGAAGCTTTCTTT. The chain is built from TRBV7-2 and TRBJ1-1, with D tentatively TRBD1 (6 bases). Germline CDR1 is SGHTA and CDR2 is FQGNSA. The CDR3 has 15 residues. V was clipped by 2 bases and J by 1 base, with 11 bases between them.

V is TRBV7-2 and J is TRBJ1-1; maybe TRBD1 (5 bases). The CDR3 consists of 14 residues. V lost 7 bases and J 1 base, leaving 13 bases between the germline ends. Germline values: CDR1 SGHTA, CDR2 FQGNSA. As DNA, the CDR3 is TGTGCCAGCAACCCGGGGCGAAGGAACACTGAAGCTTTCTTT. Protein: CASNPGRRNTEAFF.

With respect to this clone: The same CDR3 is also encoded by other DNA sequences in this sample. This sequence joins TRBV9 and TRBJ2-2; D uncertain. The length of the CDR3 is 13 residues. In germline, CDR1 is SGDLS, CDR2 YYNGEE. The ends were cut back, 0 bases at V and 7 bases at J, with 7 bases in the middle. Here the CDR3 DNA reads TGTGCCAGCAGCGTAGTCCTTGGCGGGGAGCTGTTTTTT. Amino acid sequence: CASSVVLGGELFF.

The chain has TRBV5-5 and TRBJ2-3; 12 bases fit TRBD2. The germline V gene encodes CDR1 SGHKS and CDR2 YYEKEE (reference sequence). The CDR3 is 20 residues long. The V gene end was trimmed by 4 bases and the J gene end by 1 base; junction bases not matched to a gene: 16. Here the CDR3 DNA reads TGTGCCAGCAGCCCCAGACCTCCTAGCGGGGGGGCCTTTGGCACAGATACGCAGTATTTT. Translation: CASSPRPPSGGAFGTDTQYF.

V is TRBV2 and J is TRBJ1-2; no reliable D call. Germline V gives CDR1 SNHLY, CDR2 FYNNEI. The germline V and J ends were trimmed by 1 base and 5 bases, with 8 bases remaining between them. The CDR3 extends over 13 amino acids. CDR3 sequence reads: CASSEGPDYGYTF. The DNA of the CDR3 is TGTGCCAGCAGTGAAGGACCGGATTATGGCTACACCTTC.

The CDR3, as DNA: TGCAGCGTTGATGGTGAGATCTCCTACAATGAGCAGTTCTTC. Its translation is CSVDGEISYNEQFF. The rearrangement links TRBV29-1 to TRBJ2-1; D is undetermined. From germline, CDR1 is SQVTM and CDR2 ANQGSEA. The CDR3 has 14 residues. V was clipped by 3 bases and J by 0 bases, with 9 bases between them.

This clone has a handful of counts. The chain couples TRBV14 to TRBJ1-2, with D perhaps matching TRBD1 (6 bases). Germline loops: CDR1 SGHDN, CDR2 FVKESK. This CDR3 is built from 13 residues. V was shortened by 3 bases and J by 2 bases, with 7 bases between the two germline ends. The CDR3 DNA follows: TGTGCCAGCAGCCACGACAGGAACTATGGCTACACCTTC. Translating gives CASSHDRNYGYTF.